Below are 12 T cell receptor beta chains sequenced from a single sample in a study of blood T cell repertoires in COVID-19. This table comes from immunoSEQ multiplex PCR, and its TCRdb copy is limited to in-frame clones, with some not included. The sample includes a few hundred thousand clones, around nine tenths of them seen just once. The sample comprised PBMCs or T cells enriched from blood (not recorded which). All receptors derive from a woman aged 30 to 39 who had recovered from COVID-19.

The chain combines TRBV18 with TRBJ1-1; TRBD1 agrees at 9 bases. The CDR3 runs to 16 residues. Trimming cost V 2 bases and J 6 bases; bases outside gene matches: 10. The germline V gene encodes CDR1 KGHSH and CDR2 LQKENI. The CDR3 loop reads CASSPRTGALLPEAFF. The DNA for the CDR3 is TGTGCCAGCTCACCAAGGACAGGGGCGTTACTTCCTGAAGCTTTCTTT.

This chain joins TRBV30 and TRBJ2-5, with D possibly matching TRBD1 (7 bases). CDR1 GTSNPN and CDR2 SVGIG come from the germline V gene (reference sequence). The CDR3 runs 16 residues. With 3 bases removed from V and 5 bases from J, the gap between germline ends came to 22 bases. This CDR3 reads CAWSAQGTRMMETQYF. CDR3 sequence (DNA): TGTGCCTGGAGCGCACAGGGGACTCGCATGATGGAGACCCAGTACTTC. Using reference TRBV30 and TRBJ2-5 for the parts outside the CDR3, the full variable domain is SQTIHQWPATLVQPVGSPLSLECTVEGTSNPNLYWYRQAAGRGLQLLFYSVGIGQISSEVPQNLSASRPQDRQFILSSKKLLLSDSGFYLCAWSAQGTRMMETQYFGPGTRLLVL.

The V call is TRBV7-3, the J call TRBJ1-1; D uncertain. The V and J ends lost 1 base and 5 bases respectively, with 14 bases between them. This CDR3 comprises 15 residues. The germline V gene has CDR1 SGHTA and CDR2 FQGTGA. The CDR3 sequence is CASSLSSSPGTEAFF. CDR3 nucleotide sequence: TGTGCCAGCAGCTTAAGCTCCTCGCCGGGAACTGAAGCTTTCTTT.

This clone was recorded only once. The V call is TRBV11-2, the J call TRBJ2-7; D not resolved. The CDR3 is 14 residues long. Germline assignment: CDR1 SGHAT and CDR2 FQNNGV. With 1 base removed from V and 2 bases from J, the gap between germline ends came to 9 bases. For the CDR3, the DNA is TGTGCCAGCAGCTTAGTCTCGTCTACCTACGAGCAGTACTTC. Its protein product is CASSLVSSTYEQYF.

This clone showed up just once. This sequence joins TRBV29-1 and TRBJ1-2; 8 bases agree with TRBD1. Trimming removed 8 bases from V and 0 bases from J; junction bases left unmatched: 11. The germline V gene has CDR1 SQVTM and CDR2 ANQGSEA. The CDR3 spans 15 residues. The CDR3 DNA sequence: TGCAGCTCGGAGGACAGGGACCAAGCTAACTATGGCTACACCTTC. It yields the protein CSSEDRDQANYGYTF.

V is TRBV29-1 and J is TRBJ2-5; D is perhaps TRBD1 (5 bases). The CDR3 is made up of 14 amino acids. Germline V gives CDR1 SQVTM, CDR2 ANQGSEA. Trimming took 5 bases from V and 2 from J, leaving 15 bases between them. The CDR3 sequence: CSVLSLTVQETQYF. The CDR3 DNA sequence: TGCAGCGTTCTCTCCCTGACAGTTCAAGAGACCCAGTACTTC.

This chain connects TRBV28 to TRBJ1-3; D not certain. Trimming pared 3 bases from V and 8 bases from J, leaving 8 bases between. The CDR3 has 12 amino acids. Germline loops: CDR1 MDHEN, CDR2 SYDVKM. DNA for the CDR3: TGTGCCAGCAGTTTGGTGCTAGACACCATATATTTT. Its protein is CASSLVLDTIYF.

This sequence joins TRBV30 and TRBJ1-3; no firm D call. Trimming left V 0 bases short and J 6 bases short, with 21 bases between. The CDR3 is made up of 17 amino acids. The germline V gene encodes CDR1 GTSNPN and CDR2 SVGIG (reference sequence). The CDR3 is CAWSVGRSWVIENTIYF. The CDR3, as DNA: TGTGCCTGGAGTGTAGGGAGATCTTGGGTTATAGAAAACACCATATATTTT.

CDR3 amino acids: CASSPREYYNEQFF. The CDR3, as DNA: TGTGCCAGCAGCCCGAGGGAATACTACAATGAGCAGTTCTTC. The rearrangement links TRBV5-4 to TRBJ2-1; D is perhaps TRBD2 (5 bases). Germline assignment: CDR1 SGHNT and CDR2 YYREEE (reference sequence). V shed 4 bases and J shed 3 bases, with 11 bases lying between them. This CDR3 has 14 residues.

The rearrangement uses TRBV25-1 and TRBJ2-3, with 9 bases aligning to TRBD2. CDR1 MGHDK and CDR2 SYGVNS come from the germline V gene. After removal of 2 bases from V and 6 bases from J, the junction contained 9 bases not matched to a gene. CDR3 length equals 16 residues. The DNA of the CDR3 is TGTGCCAGCAGTGAAGGAGGGCGGGGGGGCTCGGATACGCAGTATTTT. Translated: CASSEGGRGGSDTQYF. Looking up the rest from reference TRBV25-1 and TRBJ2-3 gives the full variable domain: EADIYQTPRYLVIGTGKKITLECSQTMGHDKMYWYQQDPGMELHLIHYSYGVNSTEKGDLSSESTVSRIRTEHFPLTLESARPSHTSQYLCASSEGGRGGSDTQYFGPGTRLTVL.

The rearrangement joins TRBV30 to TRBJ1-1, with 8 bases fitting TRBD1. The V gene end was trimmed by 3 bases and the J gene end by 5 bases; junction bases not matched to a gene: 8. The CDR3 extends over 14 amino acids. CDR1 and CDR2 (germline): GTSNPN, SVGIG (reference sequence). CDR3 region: CAWRRTGSATEAFF. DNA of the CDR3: TGTGCCTGGAGGCGGACAGGGAGTGCTACTGAAGCTTTCTTT.

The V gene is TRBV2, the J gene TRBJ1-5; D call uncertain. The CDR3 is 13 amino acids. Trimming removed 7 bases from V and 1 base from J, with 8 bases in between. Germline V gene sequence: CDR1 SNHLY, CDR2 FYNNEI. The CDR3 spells CASNAQSNQPQHF. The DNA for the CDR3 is TGTGCCAGCAATGCTCAGAGCAATCAGCCCCAGCATTTT.